This T cell receptor (beta chain) was recovered during a study of blood T cell repertoires in COVID-19. Study-wide context: Collection of acute and convalescent COVID-19 samples took place in the United States, Italy and Spain. In each case, the material was cDNA or gDNA derived from T cells, B-cell-depleted T cells, or PBMCs.

Living in roughly 23 US areas, the participants were between roughly 18 and 89 years of age. The protocol was immunoSEQ multiplex PCR, while the TCRdb copy is restricted to in-frame clones and leaves out a portion. The sample records about 280,000 clones, nearly 90% being singletons. The CDR3 loop spans 14 amino acids. CDR1 ENHRY and CDR2 SYGVKD come from the germline V gene. Trimming removed 5 bases from V and 5 bases from J; junction bases left unmatched: 4. V is TRBV10-3 and J is TRBJ1-5; 9 nucleotides agree with TRBD1. The clonotype originates from a woman aged 18-29 years with acute COVID-19. Sequencing was performed on PBMCs or T cells enriched from blood (not recorded which). This CDR3 reads CAISSGTGYQPQHF. The CDR3 region has the DNA TGTGCCATCAGTTCCGGGACAGGGTATCAGCCCCAGCATTTT.